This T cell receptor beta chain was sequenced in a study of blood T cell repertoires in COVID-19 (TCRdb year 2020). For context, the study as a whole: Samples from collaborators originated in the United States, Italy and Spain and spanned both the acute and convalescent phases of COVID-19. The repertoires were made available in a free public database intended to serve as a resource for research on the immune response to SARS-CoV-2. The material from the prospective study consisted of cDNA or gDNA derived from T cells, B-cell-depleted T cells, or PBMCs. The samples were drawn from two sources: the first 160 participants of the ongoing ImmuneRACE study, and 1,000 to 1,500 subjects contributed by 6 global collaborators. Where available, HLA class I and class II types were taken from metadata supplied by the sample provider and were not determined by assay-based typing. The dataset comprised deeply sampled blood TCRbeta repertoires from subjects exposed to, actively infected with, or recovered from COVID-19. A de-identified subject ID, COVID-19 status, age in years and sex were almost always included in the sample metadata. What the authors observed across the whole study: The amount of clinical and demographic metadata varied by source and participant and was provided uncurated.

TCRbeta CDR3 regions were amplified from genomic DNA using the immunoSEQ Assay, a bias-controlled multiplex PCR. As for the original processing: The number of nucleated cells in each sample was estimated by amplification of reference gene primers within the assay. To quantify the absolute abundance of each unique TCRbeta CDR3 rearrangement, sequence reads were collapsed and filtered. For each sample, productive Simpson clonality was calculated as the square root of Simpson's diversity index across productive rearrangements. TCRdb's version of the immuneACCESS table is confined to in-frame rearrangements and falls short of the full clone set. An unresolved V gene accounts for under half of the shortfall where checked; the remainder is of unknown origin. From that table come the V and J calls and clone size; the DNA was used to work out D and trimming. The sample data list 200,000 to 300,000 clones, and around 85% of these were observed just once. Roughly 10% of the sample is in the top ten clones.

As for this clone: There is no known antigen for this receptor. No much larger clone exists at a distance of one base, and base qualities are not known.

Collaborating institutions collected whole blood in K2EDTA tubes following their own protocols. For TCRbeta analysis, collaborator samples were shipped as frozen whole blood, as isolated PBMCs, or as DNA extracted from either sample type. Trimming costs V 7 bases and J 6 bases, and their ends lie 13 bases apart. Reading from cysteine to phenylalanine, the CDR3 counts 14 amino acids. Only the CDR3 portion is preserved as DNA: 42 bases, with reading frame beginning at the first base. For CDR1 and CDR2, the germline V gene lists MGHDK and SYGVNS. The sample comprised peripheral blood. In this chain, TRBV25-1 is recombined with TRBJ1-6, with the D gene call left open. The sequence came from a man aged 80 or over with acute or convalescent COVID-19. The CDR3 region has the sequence CASTEGMGNSPLHF. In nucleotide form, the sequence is TGTGCCAGCACCGAGGGTATGGGTAATTCACCCCTCCACTTT.